This T cell receptor beta chain came from a study of T cell changes during pregnancy in multiple sclerosis (dated by TCRdb to the late 2010s). As for the study more broadly: In women with multiple sclerosis, the researchers looked at how the T cell repertoire shifted as pregnancy progressed.

A remark on this clone: Its antigen has not been determined. No per-base quality is available; no much larger clone lies one base away.

Library preparation was by the immunoSEQ multiplex PCR assay. This is the immuneACCESS table as TCRdb keeps it, with only in-frame sequences that have V and J called. A part of the clones is gone; compared with another copy, unresolved V genes explain less than half, and the rest is unexplained. The sample yields just under 35,000 clones; roughly 91% were counted once. The ten largest make up 4.5% of the sample. The specimen comprised peripheral blood, sampled in the second trimester of pregnancy. The clonotype comes from a female donor in good health, enrolled as a control in a pregnancy study.

The DNA reads TGTGCCAGCAGCCCGGACAGGGAAGAGGGCTACACCTTC. Protein translation: CASSPDREEGYTF. The sequence joins TRBV5-6 to TRBJ1-2; TRBD1 lines up with 8 middle nucleotides. V trim: 4 bases; J trim: 8 bases; unmatched bases: 7. CDR1 and CDR2 (SGHDT, YYEEEE) derive from the germline V gene. The CDR3 sequence holds 13 residues, the cysteine and phenylalanine included. Only CDR3 DNA is held: 39 bases, read in frame from base 1.